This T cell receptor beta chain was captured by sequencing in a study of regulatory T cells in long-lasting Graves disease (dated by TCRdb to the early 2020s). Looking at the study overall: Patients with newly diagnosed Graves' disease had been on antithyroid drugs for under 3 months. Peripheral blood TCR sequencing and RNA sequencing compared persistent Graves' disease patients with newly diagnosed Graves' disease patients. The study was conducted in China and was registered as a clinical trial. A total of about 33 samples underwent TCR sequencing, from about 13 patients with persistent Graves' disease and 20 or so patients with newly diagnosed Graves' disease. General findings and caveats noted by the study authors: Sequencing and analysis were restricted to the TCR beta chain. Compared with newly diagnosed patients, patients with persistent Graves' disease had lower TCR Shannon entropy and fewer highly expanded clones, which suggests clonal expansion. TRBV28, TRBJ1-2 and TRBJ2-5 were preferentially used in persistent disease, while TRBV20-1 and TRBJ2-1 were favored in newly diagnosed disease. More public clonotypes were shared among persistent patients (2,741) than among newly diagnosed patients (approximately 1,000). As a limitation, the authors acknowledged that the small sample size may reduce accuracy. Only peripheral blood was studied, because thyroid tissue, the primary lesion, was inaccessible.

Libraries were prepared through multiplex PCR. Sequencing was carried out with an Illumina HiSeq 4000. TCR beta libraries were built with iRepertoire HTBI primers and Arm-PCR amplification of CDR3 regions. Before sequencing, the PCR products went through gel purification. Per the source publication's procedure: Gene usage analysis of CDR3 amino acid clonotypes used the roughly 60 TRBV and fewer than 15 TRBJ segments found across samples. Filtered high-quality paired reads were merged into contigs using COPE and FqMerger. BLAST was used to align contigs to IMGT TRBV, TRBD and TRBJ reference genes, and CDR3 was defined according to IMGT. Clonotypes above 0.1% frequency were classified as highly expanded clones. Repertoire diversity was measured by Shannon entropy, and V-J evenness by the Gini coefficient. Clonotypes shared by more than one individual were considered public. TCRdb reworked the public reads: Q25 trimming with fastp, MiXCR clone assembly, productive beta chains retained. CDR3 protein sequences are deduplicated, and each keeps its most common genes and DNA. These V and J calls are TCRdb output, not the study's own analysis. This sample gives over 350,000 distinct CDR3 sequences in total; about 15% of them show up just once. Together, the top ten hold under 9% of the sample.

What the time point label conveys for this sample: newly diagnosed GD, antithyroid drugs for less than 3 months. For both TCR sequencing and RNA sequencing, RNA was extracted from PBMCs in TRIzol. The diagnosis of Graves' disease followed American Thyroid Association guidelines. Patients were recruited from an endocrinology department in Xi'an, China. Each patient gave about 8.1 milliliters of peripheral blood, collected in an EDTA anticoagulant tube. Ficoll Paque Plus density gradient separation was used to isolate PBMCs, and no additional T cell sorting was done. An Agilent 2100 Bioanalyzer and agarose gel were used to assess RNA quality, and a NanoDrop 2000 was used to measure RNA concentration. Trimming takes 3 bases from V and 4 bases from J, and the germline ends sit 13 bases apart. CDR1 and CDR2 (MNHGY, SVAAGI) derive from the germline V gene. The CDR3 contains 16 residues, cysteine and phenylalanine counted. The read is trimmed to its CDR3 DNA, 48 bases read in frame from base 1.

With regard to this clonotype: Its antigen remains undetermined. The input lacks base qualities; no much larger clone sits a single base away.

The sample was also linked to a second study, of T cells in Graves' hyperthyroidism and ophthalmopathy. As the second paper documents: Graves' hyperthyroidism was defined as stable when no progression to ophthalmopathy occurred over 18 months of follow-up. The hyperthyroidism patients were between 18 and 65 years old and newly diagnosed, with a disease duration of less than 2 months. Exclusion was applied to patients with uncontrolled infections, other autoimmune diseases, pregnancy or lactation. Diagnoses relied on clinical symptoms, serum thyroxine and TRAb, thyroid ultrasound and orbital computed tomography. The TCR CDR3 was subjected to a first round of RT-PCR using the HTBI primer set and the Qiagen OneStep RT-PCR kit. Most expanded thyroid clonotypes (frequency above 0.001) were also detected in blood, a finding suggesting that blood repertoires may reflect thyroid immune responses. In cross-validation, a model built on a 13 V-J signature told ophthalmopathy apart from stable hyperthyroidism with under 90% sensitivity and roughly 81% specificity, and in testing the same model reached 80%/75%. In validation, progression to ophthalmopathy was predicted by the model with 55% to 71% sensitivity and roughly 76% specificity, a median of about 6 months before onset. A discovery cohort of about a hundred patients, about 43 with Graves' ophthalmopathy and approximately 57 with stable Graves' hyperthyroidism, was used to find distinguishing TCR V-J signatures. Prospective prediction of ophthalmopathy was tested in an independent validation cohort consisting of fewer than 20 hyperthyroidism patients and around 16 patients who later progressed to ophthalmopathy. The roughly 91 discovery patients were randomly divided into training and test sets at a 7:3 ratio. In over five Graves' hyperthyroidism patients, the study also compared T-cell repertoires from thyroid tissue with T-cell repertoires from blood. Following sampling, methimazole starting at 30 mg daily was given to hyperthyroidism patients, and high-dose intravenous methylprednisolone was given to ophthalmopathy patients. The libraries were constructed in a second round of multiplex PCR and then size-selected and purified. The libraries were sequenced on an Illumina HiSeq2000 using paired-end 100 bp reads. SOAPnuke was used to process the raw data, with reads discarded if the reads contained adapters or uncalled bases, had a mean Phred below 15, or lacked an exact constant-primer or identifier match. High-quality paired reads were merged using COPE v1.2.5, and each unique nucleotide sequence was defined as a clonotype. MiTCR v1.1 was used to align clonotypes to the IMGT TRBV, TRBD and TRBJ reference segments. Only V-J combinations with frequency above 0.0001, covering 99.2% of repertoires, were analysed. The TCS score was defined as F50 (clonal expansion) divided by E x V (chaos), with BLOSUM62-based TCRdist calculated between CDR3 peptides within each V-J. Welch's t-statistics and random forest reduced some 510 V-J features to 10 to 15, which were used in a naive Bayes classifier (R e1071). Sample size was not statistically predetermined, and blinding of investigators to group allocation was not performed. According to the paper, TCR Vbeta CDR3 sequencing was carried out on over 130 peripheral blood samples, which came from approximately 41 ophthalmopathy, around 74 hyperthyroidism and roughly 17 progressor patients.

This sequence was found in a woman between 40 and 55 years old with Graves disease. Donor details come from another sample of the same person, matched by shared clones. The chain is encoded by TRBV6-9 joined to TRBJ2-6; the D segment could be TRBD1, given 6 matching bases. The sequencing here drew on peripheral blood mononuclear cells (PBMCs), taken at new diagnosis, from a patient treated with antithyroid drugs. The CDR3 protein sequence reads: CASSYGTGHGANVLTF. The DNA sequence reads TGTGCCAGCAGTTACGGTACAGGGCACGGGGCCAACGTCCTGACTTTC.